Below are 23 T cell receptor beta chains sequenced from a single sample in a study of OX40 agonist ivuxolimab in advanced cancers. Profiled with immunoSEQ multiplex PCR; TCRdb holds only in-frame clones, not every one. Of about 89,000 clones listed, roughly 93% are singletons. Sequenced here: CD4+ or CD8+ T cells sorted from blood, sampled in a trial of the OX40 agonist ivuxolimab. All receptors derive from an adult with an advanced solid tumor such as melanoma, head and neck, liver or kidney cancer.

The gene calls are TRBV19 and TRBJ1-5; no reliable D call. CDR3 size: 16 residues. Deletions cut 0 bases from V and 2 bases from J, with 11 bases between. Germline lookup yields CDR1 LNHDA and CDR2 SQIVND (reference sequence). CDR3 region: CASSIDRPWGNQPQHF. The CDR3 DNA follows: TGTGCCAGTAGTATAGATCGGCCATGGGGCAATCAGCCCCAGCATTTT.

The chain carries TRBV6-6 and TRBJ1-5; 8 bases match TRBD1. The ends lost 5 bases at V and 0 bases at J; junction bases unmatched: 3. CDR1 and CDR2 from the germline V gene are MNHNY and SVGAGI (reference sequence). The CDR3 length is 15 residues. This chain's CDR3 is CASSGTGLSNQPQHF. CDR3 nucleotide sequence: TGTGCCAGCAGTGGGACAGGTCTTAGCAATCAGCCCCAGCATTTT.

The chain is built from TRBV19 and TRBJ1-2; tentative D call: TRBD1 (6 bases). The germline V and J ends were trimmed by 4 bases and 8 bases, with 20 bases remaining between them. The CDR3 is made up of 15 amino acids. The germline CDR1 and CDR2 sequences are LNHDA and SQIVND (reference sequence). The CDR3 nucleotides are TGTGCCAGTAGTAAGCGAGCGAACAGGGTAGAAGGCTACACCTTC. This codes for CASSKRANRVEGYTF.

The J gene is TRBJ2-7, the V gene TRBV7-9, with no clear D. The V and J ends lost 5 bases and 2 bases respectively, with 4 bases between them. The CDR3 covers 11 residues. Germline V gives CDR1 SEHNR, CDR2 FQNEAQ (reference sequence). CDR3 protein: CASSATYEQYF. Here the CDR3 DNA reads TGTGCCAGCAGCGCTACCTACGAGCAGTACTTC.

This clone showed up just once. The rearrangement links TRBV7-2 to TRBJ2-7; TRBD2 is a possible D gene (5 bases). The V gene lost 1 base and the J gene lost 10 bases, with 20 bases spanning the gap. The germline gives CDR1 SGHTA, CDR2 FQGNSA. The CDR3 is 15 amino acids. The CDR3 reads CASSLEAGPQAKQYF. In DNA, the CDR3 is TGTGCCAGCAGCTTAGAGGCGGGCCCCCAGGCCAAACAGTACTTC.

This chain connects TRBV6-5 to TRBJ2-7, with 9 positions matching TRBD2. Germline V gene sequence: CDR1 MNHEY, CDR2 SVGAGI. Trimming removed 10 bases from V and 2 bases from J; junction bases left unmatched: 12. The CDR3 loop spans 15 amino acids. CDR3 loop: CATRPSGGPTYEQYF. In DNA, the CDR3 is TGTGCCACCCGCCCAAGCGGGGGGCCCACCTACGAGCAGTACTTC.

CDR3 loop: CASSDSGGPYEQYF. The CDR3, as DNA: TGTGCCAGCAGCGACAGCGGGGGGCCCTACGAGCAGTACTTC. This sequence joins TRBV7-2 and TRBJ2-7, with TRBD2 matching 9 bases. This CDR3 has 14 residues. V dropped 5 bases and J dropped 2; count of bases not matched to a gene: 4. Germline assignment: CDR1 SGHTA and CDR2 FQGNSA. The full variable domain, in which reference TRBV7-2 and TRBJ2-7 provide the parts outside the CDR3, is GAGVSQSPSNKVTEKGKDVELRCDPISGHTALYWYRQSLGQGLEFLIYFQGNSAPDKSGLPSDRFSAERTGGSVSTLTIQRTQQEDSAVYLCASSDSGGPYEQYFGPGTRLTVT.

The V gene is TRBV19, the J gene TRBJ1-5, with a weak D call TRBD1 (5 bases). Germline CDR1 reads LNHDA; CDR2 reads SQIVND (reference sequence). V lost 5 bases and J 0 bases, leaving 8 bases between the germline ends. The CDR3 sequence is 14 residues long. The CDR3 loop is CASSPQGSNQPQHF. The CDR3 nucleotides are TGTGCCAGTAGTCCCCAGGGTAGCAATCAGCCCCAGCATTTT.

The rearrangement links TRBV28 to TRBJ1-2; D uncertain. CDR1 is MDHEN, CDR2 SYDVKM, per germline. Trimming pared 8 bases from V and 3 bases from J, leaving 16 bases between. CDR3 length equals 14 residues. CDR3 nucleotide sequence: TGTGCCAGCGCGACGGCCCCTTGGGACTATGGCTACACCTTC. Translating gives CASATAPWDYGYTF.

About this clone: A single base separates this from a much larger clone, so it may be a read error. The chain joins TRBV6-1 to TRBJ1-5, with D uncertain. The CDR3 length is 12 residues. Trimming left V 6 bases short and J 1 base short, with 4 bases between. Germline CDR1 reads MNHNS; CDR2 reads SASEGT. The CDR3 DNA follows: TGTGCCAGCAGGGGGAGCAATCAGCCCCAGCATTTT. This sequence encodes CASRGSNQPQHF.

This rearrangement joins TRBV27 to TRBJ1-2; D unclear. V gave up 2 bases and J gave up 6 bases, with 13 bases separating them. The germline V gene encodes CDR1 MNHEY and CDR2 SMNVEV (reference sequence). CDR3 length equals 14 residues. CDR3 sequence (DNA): TGTGCCAGCAGTTTACGGATGGATTGGAATGGCTACACCTTC. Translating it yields CASSLRMDWNGYTF.

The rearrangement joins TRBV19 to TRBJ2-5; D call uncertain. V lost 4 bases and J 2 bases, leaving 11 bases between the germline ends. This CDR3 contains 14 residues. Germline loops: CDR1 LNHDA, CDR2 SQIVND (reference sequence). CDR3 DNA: TGTGCCAGTAGTACAACGACCCAACAAGAGACCCAGTACTTC. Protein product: CASSTTTQQETQYF.

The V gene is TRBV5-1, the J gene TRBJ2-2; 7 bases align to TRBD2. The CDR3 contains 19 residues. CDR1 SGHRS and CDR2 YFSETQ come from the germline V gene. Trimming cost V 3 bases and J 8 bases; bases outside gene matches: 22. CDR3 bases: TGCGCCAGCAGCTCGACGGGAGGCGGGAGCCTCGAGGGTACGGGGGAGCTGTTTTTT. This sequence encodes CASSSTGGGSLEGTGELFF.

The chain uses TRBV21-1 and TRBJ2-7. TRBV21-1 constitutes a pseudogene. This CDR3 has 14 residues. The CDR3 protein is CASSHRDVPYEQYF. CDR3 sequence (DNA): TGTGCCAGCAGCCACCGGGACGTCCCCTACGAGCAGTACTTC.

The CDR3 region is CASSLGQNQPQHF. The CDR3, as DNA: TGCGCCAGCAGCTTGGGACAGAATCAGCCCCAGCATTTT. The chain joins TRBV5-1 to TRBJ1-5; TRBD1 is a possible D gene (5 bases). Deletions cut 0 bases from V and 4 bases from J, with 5 bases between. The CDR3 is 13 residues long. The V gene's germline CDR1 is SGHRS and CDR2 YFSETQ.

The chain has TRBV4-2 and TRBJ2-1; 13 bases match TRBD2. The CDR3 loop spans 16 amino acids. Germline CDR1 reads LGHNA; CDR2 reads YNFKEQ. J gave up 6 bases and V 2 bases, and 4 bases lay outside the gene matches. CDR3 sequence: CASSQLLAGGPNEQFF. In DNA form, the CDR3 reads TGTGCCAGCAGCCAATTACTAGCGGGGGGGCCCAATGAGCAGTTCTTC.

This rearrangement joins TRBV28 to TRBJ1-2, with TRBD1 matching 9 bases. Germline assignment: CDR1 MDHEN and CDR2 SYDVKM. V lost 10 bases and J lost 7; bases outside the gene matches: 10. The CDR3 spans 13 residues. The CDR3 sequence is CATYSGTGRGYTF. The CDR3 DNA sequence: TGTGCCACCTATTCCGGGACAGGGCGTGGCTACACCTTC.

CDR3 DNA sequence: TGTGCCAGCAGCAAGAGTTTGGGCGGCGCCCAAGAGACCCAGTACTTC. Its protein product is CASSKSLGGAQETQYF. The chain is built from TRBV5-4 and TRBJ2-5; D gene uncertain. There are 16 residues in the CDR3. Trimming removed 4 bases from V and 1 base from J, with 17 bases in between. The V gene's germline CDR1 is SGHNT and CDR2 YYREEE (reference sequence).

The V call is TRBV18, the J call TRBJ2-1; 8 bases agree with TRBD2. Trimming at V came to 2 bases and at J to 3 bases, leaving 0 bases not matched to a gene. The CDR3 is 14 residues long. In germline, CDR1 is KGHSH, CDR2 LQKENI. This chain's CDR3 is CASSPTSGYNEQFF. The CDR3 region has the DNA TGTGCCAGCTCACCAACTAGCGGCTACAATGAGCAGTTCTTC.

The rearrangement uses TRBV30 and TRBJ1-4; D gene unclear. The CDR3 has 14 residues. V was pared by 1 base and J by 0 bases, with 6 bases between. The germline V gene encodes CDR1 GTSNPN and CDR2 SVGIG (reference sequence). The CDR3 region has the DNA TGTGCCTGGAGTGGGGCCTCAACTAATGAAAAACTGTTTTTT. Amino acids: CAWSGASTNEKLFF.

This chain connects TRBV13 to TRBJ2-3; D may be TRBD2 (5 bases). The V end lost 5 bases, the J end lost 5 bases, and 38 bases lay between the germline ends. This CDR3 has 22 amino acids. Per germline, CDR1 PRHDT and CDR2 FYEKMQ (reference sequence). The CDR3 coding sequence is TGTGCCAGCAGCACACGATCATCGGCTATCGAACGTGTTGTCGGGGTCGGAGATACGCAGTATTTT. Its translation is CASSTRSSAIERVVGVGDTQYF.

CDR3 sequence: CASSLVQGDSYEQYF. In DNA form, the CDR3 reads TGTGCCAGCAGCTTAGTACAGGGGGACTCCTACGAGCAGTACTTC. The chain combines TRBV7-9 with TRBJ2-7, with 8 nucleotides matching TRBD1. The length of the CDR3 is 15 residues. V shed 1 base, J shed 0 bases, and the junction held 2 bases outside the gene matches. The germline gives CDR1 SEHNR, CDR2 FQNEAQ (reference sequence).

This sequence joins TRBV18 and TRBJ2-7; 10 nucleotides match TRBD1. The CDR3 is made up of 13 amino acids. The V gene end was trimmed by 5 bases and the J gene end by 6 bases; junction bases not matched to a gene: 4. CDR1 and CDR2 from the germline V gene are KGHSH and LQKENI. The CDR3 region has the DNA TGTGCCAGCTCAGACGGACAGGGGGGCGAGCAGTACTTC. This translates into CASSDGQGGEQYF. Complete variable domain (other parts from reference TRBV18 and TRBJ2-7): NAGVMQNPRHLVRRRGQEARLRCSPMKGHSHVYWYRQLPEEGLKFMVYLQKENIIDESGMPKERFSAEFPKEGPSILRIQQVVRGDSAAYFCASSDGQGGEQYFGPGTRLTVT.